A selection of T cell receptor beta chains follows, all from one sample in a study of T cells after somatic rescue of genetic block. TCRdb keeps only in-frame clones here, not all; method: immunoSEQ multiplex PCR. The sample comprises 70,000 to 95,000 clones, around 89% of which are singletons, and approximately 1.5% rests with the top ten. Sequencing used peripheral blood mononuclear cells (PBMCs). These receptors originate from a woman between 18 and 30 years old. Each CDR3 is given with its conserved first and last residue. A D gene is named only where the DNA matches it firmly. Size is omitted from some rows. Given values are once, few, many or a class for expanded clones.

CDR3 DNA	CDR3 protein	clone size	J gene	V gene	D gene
TGTGCCAGTAGTATCCCTCGGGACACCTTGGGGGCTTTCTTT	CASSIPRDTLGAFF	.	TRBJ1-1	TRBV19	.
TGTGCCAGCAGTGAAGCGGGGGGACCCCGGTGGGGCTACACCTTC	CASSEAGGPRWGYTF	.	TRBJ1-2	TRBV6-1	.
TGCGCCAGCAGCTCTCCCTCAGATACGCAGTATTTT	CASSSPSDTQYF	.	TRBJ2-3	TRBV5-1	.
TGTGCCAGCAGCCAGATGACTAGCGGGAGGGCTTCCTACAATGAGCAGTTCTTC	CASSQMTSGRASYNEQFF	.	TRBJ2-1	TRBV14	TRBD2
TGTGCCAGCAGCCAAGACTCGGGGGTTGGCGACTACAATGAGCAGTTCTTC	CASSQDSGVGDYNEQFF	.	TRBJ2-1	TRBV4-2	.
TGTGCCAGCTCACCCCTAAGCGGGCGCGCCTACAATGAGCAGTTCTTC	CASSPLSGRAYNEQFF	.	TRBJ2-1	TRBV18	.
TGTGCCAGCAGAGACCCCCCGGGACAGAGCTTCTACGAGCAGTACTTC	CASRDPPGQSFYEQYF	.	TRBJ2-7	TRBV6-4	TRBD1
TGTGCCAGCAGCTTAGCCGCGACAGGGCATCTGTTTTTT	CASSLAATGHLFF	once	TRBJ1-4	TRBV11-2	TRBD1
TGTGCCAGCAGTGATGTGCGAGACAGGCTCTCTGGAAACACCATATATTTT	CASSDVRDRLSGNTIYF	few	TRBJ1-3	TRBV25-1	.
TGTGCCAGCAGCCCGACAAGCTCCTACGAGCAGTACTTC	CASSPTSSYEQYF	.	TRBJ2-7	TRBV28	.
TGTGCCAGCAGCTTACTCGGGCAGAGCACCGGGGAGCTGTTTTTT	CASSLLGQSTGELFF	.	TRBJ2-2	TRBV5-5	.
TGTGCCAGCTCACCAGGAACAGGTTCGCCCCAGCCCCAGCATTTT	CASSPGTGSPQPQHF	.	TRBJ1-5	TRBV18	.
TGTGCCATCGGCCTAGGGGAGACCCAGTACTTC	CAIGLGETQYF	once	TRBJ2-5	TRBV10-3	.
TGCAGCGTTGGAACGAACACTGAAGCTTTCTTT	CSVGTNTEAFF	.	TRBJ1-1	TRBV29-1	.